These T cell receptor beta chains were read from a single sample in a study of spatial heterogeneity in lung cancer. TCRdb itself ran the 5' RACE reads through MiXCR, one entry per CDR3 protein. Among 48,000 or so distinct CDR3 sequences listed, over 4.5% were seen once. Sequencing was performed on PBMCs, taken at surgery. These receptors were taken from a male donor with early-stage non-small cell lung cancer. The CDR3 runs from the conserved cysteine through the conserved F or W. Fields, in order: J gene, V gene, D gene, clone size, CDR3 DNA, CDR3 protein. The D gene is left open where the match is weak. Clone size is given for some rows only: seen once, a few or many times, or a class if the clone is expanded.

J gene: TRBJ2-5; V gene: TRBV5-4; D gene: TRBD1; clone size: .; CDR3 DNA: TGTGCCAGCAGCTTAAGGGGGCGCCAAGAGACCCAGTACTTC; CDR3 protein: CASSLRGRQETQYF
J gene: TRBJ2-7; V gene: TRBV10-3; D gene: .; clone size: many; CDR3 DNA: TGTGCCATCAGTGAGTCGCCTTTTGGGAGCGAGCAGTACTTC; CDR3 protein: CAISESPFGSEQYF
J gene: TRBJ1-1; V gene: TRBV7-8; D gene: .; clone size: many; CDR3 DNA: TGTGCCAGCAGCTTAGTCGCCAGGACGGCCACTGAAGCTTTCTTT; CDR3 protein: CASSLVARTATEAFF
J gene: TRBJ2-7; V gene: TRBV4-2; D gene: .; clone size: many; CDR3 DNA: TGTGCCAGCAGCCAGACGACTGGGGTATACTACGAGCAGTACTTC; CDR3 protein: CASSQTTGVYYEQYF
J gene: TRBJ2-2; V gene: TRBV11-1; D gene: .; clone size: few; CDR3 DNA: TGTGCCAGCAGTACCACCCAGTGGGCTTCAGGCGGGGAGCTGTTTTTT; CDR3 protein: CASSTTQWASGGELFF
J gene: TRBJ2-7; V gene: TRBV11-3; D gene: .; clone size: many; CDR3 DNA: TGTGCCAGCAGCTCGCCCGTCCGGGAACCCCTAAGGGGCTCCTACGAGCAGTACTTC; CDR3 protein: CASSSPVREPLRGSYEQYF
J gene: TRBJ2-1; V gene: TRBV7-9; D gene: TRBD2; clone size: many; CDR3 DNA: TGTGCCAGCAGCCATTACGGGACTAGCGGGGGTATTGAGCAGTTCTTC; CDR3 protein: CASSHYGTSGGIEQFF
J gene: TRBJ2-7; V gene: TRBV18; D gene: TRBD2; clone size: many; CDR3 DNA: TGTGCCAGCTCACCCGGGACTAGCGCTTACGAGCAGTACTTC; CDR3 protein: CASSPGTSAYEQYF
J gene: TRBJ2-7; V gene: TRBV3-1; D gene: TRBD1; clone size: many; CDR3 DNA: TGTGCCAGCAGCCTGAGGACAGGGGGCCCCTACGAGCAGTACTTC; CDR3 protein: CASSLRTGGPYEQYF
J gene: TRBJ1-1; V gene: TRBV20-1; D gene: .; clone size: many; CDR3 DNA: TGCAGTGCACTACGTACGGGGGCGAACACTGAAGCTTTCTTT; CDR3 protein: CSALRTGANTEAFF
J gene: TRBJ2-1; V gene: TRBV2; D gene: TRBD2; clone size: many; CDR3 DNA: TGTGCCAGCAGTGGCCCTACTAGCGGGAGTTTTAATGAGCAGTTCTTC; CDR3 protein: CASSGPTSGSFNEQFF
J gene: TRBJ2-7; V gene: TRBV6-4; D gene: TRBD1; clone size: many; CDR3 DNA: TGTGCCAGCAGGGAAGTACTGGGACAGGAGGACTACGAGCAGTACTTC; CDR3 protein: CASREVLGQEDYEQYF
J gene: TRBJ2-3; V gene: TRBV4-3; D gene: .; clone size: many; CDR3 DNA: TGCGCCAGCAGCCAAGGATCAGGGTGGGGGACAGATACGCAGTATTTT; CDR3 protein: CASSQGSGWGTDTQYF
J gene: TRBJ2-2; V gene: TRBV5-6; D gene: .; clone size: .; CDR3 DNA: TGTGCCAGCAGCTTGCGGGGGCCTGGGCCCGGGGAGCTGTTTTTT; CDR3 protein: CASSLRGPGPGELFF
J gene: TRBJ2-1; V gene: TRBV5-5; D gene: .; clone size: .; CDR3 DNA: TGTGCCAGCAGCTTGGAACTACTAGCCAAGAGATTCTACAATGAGCAGTTCTTC; CDR3 protein: CASSLELLAKRFYNEQFF
J gene: TRBJ2-2; V gene: TRBV3-1; D gene: .; clone size: many; CDR3 DNA: TGTGCCAGCAGCCAAGGGATAGCCGGGGAGCTGTTTTTT; CDR3 protein: CASSQGIAGELFF
J gene: TRBJ1-4; V gene: TRBV4-2; D gene: TRBD1; clone size: many; CDR3 DNA: TGTGCCAGCAGCCATTCCGGACAGGGAATAGAGGAAAAACTGTTTTTT; CDR3 protein: CASSHSGQGIEEKLFF
J gene: TRBJ2-1; V gene: TRBV20-1; D gene: TRBD2; clone size: many; CDR3 DNA: TGCAGTGCTGGGCCGGGACTAGCGGGAGGGTTGTCTCGGAATGAGCAGTTCTTC; CDR3 protein: CSAGPGLAGGLSRNEQFF
J gene: TRBJ2-1; V gene: TRBV5-1; D gene: TRBD2; clone size: many; CDR3 DNA: TGCGCCAGCAGCTCCGGGACTAGCGTCCGGGGAGAGCAGTTCTTC; CDR3 protein: CASSSGTSVRGEQFF
J gene: TRBJ2-2; V gene: TRBV29-1; D gene: .; clone size: many; CDR3 DNA: TGCACCGGAATTTGGGACACCGGGGAGCTGTTTTTT; CDR3 protein: CTGIWDTGELFF
J gene: TRBJ2-5; V gene: TRBV5-1; D gene: TRBD1; clone size: many; CDR3 DNA: TGCGCCAGCAGCTTGATGCCGGGACAGGGAGCAGAGACCCAGTACTTC; CDR3 protein: CASSLMPGQGAETQYF
J gene: TRBJ2-3; V gene: TRBV4-1; D gene: TRBD2; clone size: many; CDR3 DNA: TGCGCCAGCAGCCAACCCAGACTAGCGGGAGGGAGAGATACGCAGTATTTT; CDR3 protein: CASSQPRLAGGRDTQYF
J gene: TRBJ2-2; V gene: TRBV12-3/TRBV12-4; D gene: TRBD1; clone size: many; CDR3 DNA: TGTGCCAGCAGGACCGGGACAGGGGGGATCGGGGAGCTGTTTTTT; CDR3 protein: CASRTGTGGIGELFF
J gene: TRBJ2-3; V gene: TRBV27; D gene: TRBD2; clone size: many; CDR3 DNA: TGTGCCAGCAGCCGCCCGTCGGGTAGCGGGAGGCCCTACAGCACAGATACGCAGTATTTT; CDR3 protein: CASSRPSGSGRPYSTDTQYF
J gene: TRBJ2-1; V gene: TRBV24-1; D gene: TRBD2; clone size: many; CDR3 DNA: TGTGCCACCAGTGATCCGGGACTAAAGTCCTACAATGAGCAGTTCTTC; CDR3 protein: CATSDPGLKSYNEQFF
J gene: TRBJ2-5; V gene: TRBV2; D gene: .; clone size: many; CDR3 DNA: TGTGCCAGCAGTGAACAAGCCTATAAAGAGACCCAGTACTTC; CDR3 protein: CASSEQAYKETQYF
J gene: TRBJ2-1; V gene: TRBV6-5; D gene: TRBD1; clone size: many; CDR3 DNA: TGTGCCAGCAGTTACGCCAGGGGGCGCGGGGATGAGCAGTTCTTC; CDR3 protein: CASSYARGRGDEQFF